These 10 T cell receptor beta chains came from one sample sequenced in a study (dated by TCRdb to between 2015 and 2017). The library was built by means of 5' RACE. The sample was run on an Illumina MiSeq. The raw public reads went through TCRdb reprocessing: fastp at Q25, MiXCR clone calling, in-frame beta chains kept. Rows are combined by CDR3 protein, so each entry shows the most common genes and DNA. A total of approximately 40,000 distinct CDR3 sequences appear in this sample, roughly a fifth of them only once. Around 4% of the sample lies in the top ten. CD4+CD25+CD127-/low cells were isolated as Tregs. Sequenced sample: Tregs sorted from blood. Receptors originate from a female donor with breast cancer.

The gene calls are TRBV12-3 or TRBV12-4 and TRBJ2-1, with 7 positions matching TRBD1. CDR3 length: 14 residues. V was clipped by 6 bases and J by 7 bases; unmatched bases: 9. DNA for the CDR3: TGTGCCAGCAGCGTAGTGGGACAGCTGAATGAGCAGTTCTTC. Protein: CASSVVGQLNEQFF.

The CDR3 DNA reads TGTGCCAGCAGCTTAGCCCCGACTGGGGCGATGGGTTCACCCCTCCACTTT. Translating gives CASSLAPTGAMGSPLHF. This sequence joins TRBV7-6 and TRBJ1-6, with D possibly matching TRBD1 (5 bases). Germline CDR1 and CDR2: SGHVS and FNYEAQ. CDR3 length: 17 residues. The V gene lost 0 bases and the J gene lost 9 bases, with 18 bases spanning the gap.

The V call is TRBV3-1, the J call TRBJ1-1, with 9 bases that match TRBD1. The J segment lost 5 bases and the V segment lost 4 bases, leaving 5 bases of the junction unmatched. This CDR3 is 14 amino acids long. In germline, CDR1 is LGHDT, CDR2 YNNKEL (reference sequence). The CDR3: CASSRQGGGTEAFF. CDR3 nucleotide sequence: TGTGCCAGCAGCCGACAGGGGGGTGGGACTGAAGCTTTCTTT.

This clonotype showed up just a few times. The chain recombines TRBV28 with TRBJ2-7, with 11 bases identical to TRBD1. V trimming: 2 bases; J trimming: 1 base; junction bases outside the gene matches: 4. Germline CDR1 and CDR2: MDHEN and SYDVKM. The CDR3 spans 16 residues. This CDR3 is CASSLGDRGGSYEQYF. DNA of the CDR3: TGTGCCAGCAGTTTAGGGGACAGGGGGGGGTCCTACGAGCAGTACTTC.

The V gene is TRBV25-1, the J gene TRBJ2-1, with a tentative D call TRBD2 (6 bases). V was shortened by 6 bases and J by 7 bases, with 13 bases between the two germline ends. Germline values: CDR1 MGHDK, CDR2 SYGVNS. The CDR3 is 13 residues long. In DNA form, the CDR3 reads TGTGCCAGCAGGGATCGGGGGTATAATGAGCAGTTCTTC. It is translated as CASRDRGYNEQFF.

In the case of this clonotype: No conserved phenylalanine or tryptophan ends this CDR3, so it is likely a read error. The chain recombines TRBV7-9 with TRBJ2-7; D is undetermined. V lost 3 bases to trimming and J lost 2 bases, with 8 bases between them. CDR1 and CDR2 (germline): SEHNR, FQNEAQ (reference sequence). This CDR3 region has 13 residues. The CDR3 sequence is CASSFSSPYEQYL. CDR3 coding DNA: TGTGCCAGCAGCTTCAGTAGTCCCTACGAGCAGTACCTC.

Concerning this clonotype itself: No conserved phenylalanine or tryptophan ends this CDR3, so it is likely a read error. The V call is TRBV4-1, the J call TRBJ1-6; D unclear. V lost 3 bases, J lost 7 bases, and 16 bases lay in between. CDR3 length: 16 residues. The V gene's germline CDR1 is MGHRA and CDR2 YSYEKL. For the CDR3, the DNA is TGCGCCAGCAGCCAGGGTTATCCAGACTACAATTCACCCCTCCACCTT. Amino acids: CASSQGYPDYNSPLHL.

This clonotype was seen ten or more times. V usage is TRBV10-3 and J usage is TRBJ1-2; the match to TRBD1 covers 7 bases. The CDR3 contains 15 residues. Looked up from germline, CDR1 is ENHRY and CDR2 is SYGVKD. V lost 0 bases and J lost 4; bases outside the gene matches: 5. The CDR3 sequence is CAISESLDRSYGYTF. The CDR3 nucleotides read TGTGCCATCAGTGAGTCTCTGGACAGGAGCTATGGCTACACCTTC.

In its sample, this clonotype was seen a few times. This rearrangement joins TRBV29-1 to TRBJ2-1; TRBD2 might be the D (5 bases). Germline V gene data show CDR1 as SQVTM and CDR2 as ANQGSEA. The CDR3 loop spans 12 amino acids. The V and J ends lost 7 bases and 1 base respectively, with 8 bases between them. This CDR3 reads CSGWESYNEQFF. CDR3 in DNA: TGCAGCGGGTGGGAGTCCTACAATGAGCAGTTCTTC.

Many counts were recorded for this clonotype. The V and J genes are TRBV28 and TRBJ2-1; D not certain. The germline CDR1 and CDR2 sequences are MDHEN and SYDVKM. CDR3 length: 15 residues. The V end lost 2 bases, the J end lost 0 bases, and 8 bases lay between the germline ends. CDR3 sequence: CASSLGASSYNEQFF. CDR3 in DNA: TGTGCCAGCAGTTTAGGAGCAAGCTCCTACAATGAGCAGTTCTTC.